What follows describes a single T cell receptor beta chain. This sample is drawn from a study of control samples from healthy donors and cancer patients. The repertoire was sequenced with immunoSEQ multiplex PCR; TCRdb's copy has only in-frame clones and lacks some. The table has approximately 100,000 clones, just under 95% seen once; the top ten hold around 3%. V was cut by 8 bases and J by 4 bases, with 21 bases left in between. Germline loops: CDR1 MNHEY, CDR2 SMNVEV (reference sequence). There are 15 residues in the CDR3. This chain connects TRBV27 to TRBJ2-7, with D perhaps being TRBD1 or TRBD2 (5 bases each). Specimen: blood. The TCR originated in a human donor in good health. The donor label of this sample is uncertain. The DNA of the CDR3 is TGTGCCAGCCGGTCGGGATGGGGCCCGGGGTACGAGCAGTACTTC. It specifies CASRSGWGPGYEQYF.